The rows below give T cell receptor beta chains drawn from one sample of a study of cytomegalovirus exposure and HLA in healthy donors. Sequencing used immunoSEQ multiplex PCR; TCRdb keeps in-frame clones, though not all of them. The table includes approximately 150,000 clones, roughly 78% detected once. The material sequenced was PBMCs. Source of these receptors: a woman in her forties or fifties in good health and CMV-seropositive. CDR3s include the opening cysteine and the closing phenylalanine or tryptophan. D genes are given only for firm matches. Clone size, where shown, is once, few, many, or a class for clones that have expanded.

j_call,d_call,clone_size,v_call,cdr3_nt,cdr3_aa
TRBJ2-3,TRBD1,-,TRBV9,TGTGCCAGCAGCGTGGGACAGGGGGCTTTCACAGATACGCAGTATTTT,CASSVGQGAFTDTQYF
TRBJ1-4,TRBD1,-,TRBV27,TGTGCCAGCAGCAGTCACAGGGGGGAAAAACTGTTTTTT,CASSSHRGEKLFF
TRBJ1-3,TRBD1,-,TRBV9,TGTGCCAGCAGCGTAGCAGGACAGGGCCAGTCTGGAAACACCATATATTTT,CASSVAGQGQSGNTIYF
TRBJ1-6,-,-,TRBV6-1,TGTGCCAGCAGTACGGACGGGAACCCTTCACCCCTCCACTTT,CASSTDGNPSPLHF
TRBJ2-6,-,-,TRBV6-1,TGTGCCAGCACTCGCTCTGGGGCCAACGTCCTGACTTTC,CASTRSGANVLTF
TRBJ1-5,-,-,TRBV18,TGTGCCAGCTCACCGACAGCCTTGAGCAATCAGCCCCAGCATTTT,CASSPTALSNQPQHF
TRBJ2-5,TRBD1,-,TRBV4-2,TGTGCCAGCAGCCAAGATCGAGTGGTAGGGGGCAGAGAGACCCAGTACTTC,CASSQDRVVGGRETQYF
TRBJ2-3,-,-,TRBV11-3,TGTGCCAGCAGCCTCGGGGTTAGCACAGATACGCAGTATTTT,CASSLGVSTDTQYF
TRBJ1-6,-,few,TRBV6-5,TGTGCCAGCAGTCACAGGGCGCCGGATTCACCCCTCCACTTT,CASSHRAPDSPLHF
TRBJ1-5,-,-,TRBV19,TGTGCCAGTAGTATTAATAGGGCAGGGCACCGGCCCCAGCATTTT,CASSINRAGHRPQHF
TRBJ1-6,-,-,TRBV11-2,TGTGCCAGCAGCACGTGGGGAGATTCACCCCTCCACTTT,CASSTWGDSPLHF
TRBJ2-7,TRBD2,-,TRBV5-4,TGTGCCAGCAGCTCCAGACTAGCGGGGGGTCTAGACGAGCAGTACTTC,CASSSRLAGGLDEQYF
TRBJ2-2,-,-,TRBV5-1,TGCGCCAGCAGCTTGGGGCGAACGGGACTAACAGGGTTCACCGGGGAGCTGTTTTTT,CASSLGRTGLTGFTGELFF
TRBJ2-3,TRBD2,-,TRBV6-6,TGTGCCAGCAGTTACCGGGGGACTAGCGAGACGCAGTATTTT,CASSYRGTSETQYF
TRBJ2-6,TRBD1,-,TRBV5-1,TGCGCCAGCAGCCCGGGACAGGGAACCTCTGGGGCCAACGTCCTGACTTTC,CASSPGQGTSGANVLTF
TRBJ1-5,TRBD1,once,TRBV6-5,TGTGCCAGCAGTCGACAGGGAGTCGACAATCAGCCCCAGCATTTT,CASSRQGVDNQPQHF
TRBJ1-1,-,once,TRBV6-5,TGTGCCAGCAGCTTGGGCTGGGACACTGAAGCTTTCTTT,CASSLGWDTEAFF
TRBJ1-2,-,once,TRBV30,TGTGCCTGGAGTGCCCCCCCCAGGGGTAACTATGGCTACACCTTC,CAWSAPPRGNYGYTF
TRBJ1-3,-,-,TRBV18,TGTGCCAGCTCACCTACCCACTTCTCTGGAAACACCATATATTTT,CASSPTHFSGNTIYF
TRBJ2-3,-,once,TRBV15,TGTGCCACCAGCACAAAAGGGACTCCTCGCACAGATACGCAGTATTTT,CATSTKGTPRTDTQYF
TRBJ1-2,TRBD1,-,TRBV19,TGTGCCAGTGTGCCCCGGGACAGGGATGGCTACACCTTC,CASVPRDRDGYTF
TRBJ1-1,-,-,TRBV7-9,TGTGCCAGCAGCTTACAGGGATCGACTGAAGCTTTCTTT,CASSLQGSTEAFF
TRBJ1-2,-,-,TRBV5-4,TGTGCCAGCAGCTCCTCGAGGGGGGGGACAGGCTACACCTTC,CASSSSRGGTGYTF